The following is a T cell receptor (beta chain) sequence with its context. The antigen is not known. The data stem from a study of OX40 agonist ivuxolimab in advanced cancers. Study details: Patients were treated with ivuxolimab, an agonistic anti-OX40 (CD134) antibody. From about 23 to 85 years was the age range, with a mean of approximately 58 years, and roughly 83% were male. Findings of the study overall: At 0.1 to 3.0 mg/kg, clonal expansion of CD4+ and CD8+ blood T cells had occurred by week 6.

Produced via immunoSEQ multiplex PCR; TCRdb's table is partial and in-frame only. The sample records tens of thousands of clones, 85% to 95% being singletons. CDR1 is SEHNR and CDR2 is FQNEAQ in the germline V gene (reference sequence). The CDR3 covers 16 residues. V shed 4 bases and J shed 5 bases, with 20 bases lying between them. V gene TRBV7-9 combines with J gene TRBJ1-1; D not certain. This TCR derives from an adult with an advanced solid tumor such as melanoma, head and neck, liver or kidney cancer. Sequences were derived from CD4+ or CD8+ T cells sorted from blood, sampled in a trial of the OX40 agonist ivuxolimab. This chain's CDR3 is CASSSPVREASTEAFF. CDR3 coding DNA: TGTGCCAGCAGCTCTCCCGTGCGGGAAGCGTCGACTGAAGCTTTCTTT.